These 28 T cell receptor beta chains came from one sample sequenced in a study of cytomegalovirus exposure and HLA in healthy donors. Profiled with immunoSEQ multiplex PCR; TCRdb holds only in-frame clones, not every one. The sample shows 150,000 or so clones, roughly 91% of them seen only once. The sequencing sample was made of PBMCs. All receptors come from a young woman in good health and CMV-seropositive.

CDR3 nucleotide sequence: TGTGCCAGCAGCTATCGGCGGGAGGGCACAGATACGCAGTATTTT. It encodes CASSYRREGTDTQYF. The rearrangement uses TRBV6-5 and TRBJ2-3; 8 nucleotides align to TRBD2. There are 15 residues in the CDR3. Germline V lookup: CDR1 MNHEY, CDR2 SVGAGI. V trimming: 6 bases; J trimming: 1 base; junction bases outside the gene matches: 6.

The chain joins TRBV10-2 to TRBJ2-5, with TRBD2 matching over 10 bases. CDR1 and CDR2 (germline): WSHSY, SAAADI. The CDR3 extends over 14 amino acids. J gave up 3 bases and V 6 bases, and 4 bases lay outside the gene matches. The CDR3 loop is CASRAGLAEETQYF. CDR3 sequence (DNA): TGCGCCAGCAGGGCAGGACTAGCGGAAGAGACCCAGTACTTC.

The chain joins TRBV4-3 to TRBJ2-7; D might be TRBD1 (6 bases). Germline V gene sequence: CDR1 LGHNA, CDR2 YSLEER. This CDR3 region has 15 residues. V was clipped by 2 bases and J by 3 bases, with 14 bases between them. CDR3 nucleotides: TGCGCCAGCAGCCAACAGCCAGGGGAAGGCTACGAGCAGTACTTC. As protein: CASSQQPGEGYEQYF.

This sequence joins TRBV7-3 and TRBJ2-1; 7 bases are a match to TRBD2. J was trimmed by 10 bases and V by 5 bases; bases with no gene match: 11. Germline V gene data show CDR1 as SGHTA and CDR2 as FQGTGA. There are 14 residues in the CDR3. As DNA, the CDR3 is TGTGCCAGCAGCCAGAATGGGGCGGGAGAGGAGCAGTTCTTC. Encoded protein: CASSQNGAGEEQFF.

The chain uses TRBV4-3 and TRBJ2-7; 14 bases match TRBD2. There are 15 residues in the CDR3. Germline V gene sequence: CDR1 LGHNA, CDR2 YSLEER. V lost 4 bases, J lost 9 bases, and 8 bases stayed unmatched. The CDR3 loop is CASSPTTSGRAGQYF. The CDR3 region has the DNA TGCGCCAGCAGCCCCACGACTAGCGGGAGGGCCGGGCAGTACTTC.

The V and J genes are TRBV7-2 and TRBJ2-2; possibly TRBD2 for D (5 bases). The CDR3 has 16 residues. CDR1 is SGHTA and CDR2 is FQGNSA in the germline V gene. Trimming shortened V by 1 base and J by 1 base, and 10 bases separated the two germline ends. The CDR3 here is CASSLVHGMNTGELFF. The CDR3 nucleotides are TGTGCCAGCAGCTTAGTCCACGGGATGAACACCGGGGAGCTGTTTTTT.

The chain employs TRBV5-6 and TRBJ2-1; TRBD1 agrees at 9 bases. The CDR3 is 16 residues long. V lost 2 bases, J lost 7 bases, and 10 bases stayed unmatched. Germline assignment: CDR1 SGHDT and CDR2 YYEEEE. CDR3 in DNA: TGTGCCAGCAGCTTTCGAACCGGGACAGGGCTAAATGAGCAGTTCTTC. It codes for CASSFRTGTGLNEQFF.

The chain is built from TRBV4-3 and TRBJ2-3, with 8 bases lining up with TRBD2. CDR1 is LGHNA and CDR2 is YSLEER in the germline V gene. There are 16 residues in the CDR3. V lost 2 bases and J lost 0; bases outside the gene matches: 4. The CDR3 DNA sequence: TGCGCCAGCAGCCAATACCTAGCGGGTAGCACAGATACGCAGTATTTT. Its translation: CASSQYLAGSTDTQYF.

This chain links TRBV9 with TRBJ2-1; 13 positions match TRBD2. Trimming removed 1 base from V and 9 bases from J; junction bases left unmatched: 7. The CDR3 loop spans 16 amino acids. Germline V CDR1 and CDR2: SGDLS, YYNGEE. Here the CDR3 reads CASSVTGTSGTGEQFF. CDR3 nucleotide sequence: TGTGCCAGCAGCGTAACCGGGACTAGCGGGACGGGTGAGCAGTTCTTC.

V gene TRBV7-9 combines with J gene TRBJ1-3; a weak D match, TRBD1 (5 bases). V dropped 4 bases and J dropped 2 bases, with 12 bases sitting between them. The CDR3 is 15 amino acids. Per germline, CDR1 SEHNR and CDR2 FQNEAQ (reference sequence). CDR3 amino acids: CASSSGVYPGNTIYF. CDR3 bases: TGTGCCAGCAGCTCGGGGGTATACCCTGGAAACACCATATATTTT. Using reference TRBV7-9 and TRBJ1-3 for the parts outside the CDR3, the full variable domain is DTGVSQNPRHKITKRGQNVTFRCDPISEHNRLYWYRQTLGQGPEFLTYFQNEAQLEKSRLLSDRFSAERPKGSFSTLEIQRTEQGDSAMYLCASSSGVYPGNTIYFGEGSWLTVV.

This clone occurred once. CDR3 amino acids: CASSNSHSGTYEQYF. The CDR3 nucleotides read TGTGCCAGTAGTAATTCACACTCAGGCACCTACGAGCAGTACTTC. The chain has TRBV19 and TRBJ2-7; D uncertain. Looked up from germline, CDR1 is LNHDA and CDR2 is SQIVND (reference sequence). CDR3 length: 15 amino acids. With 4 bases removed from V and 2 bases from J, the gap between germline ends came to 15 bases.

This chain uses TRBV27 with TRBJ2-5; perhaps TRBD1 as D (6 bases). The CDR3 is 14 amino acids. With 10 bases removed from V and 7 bases from J, the gap between germline ends came to 22 bases. The germline gives CDR1 MNHEY, CDR2 SMNVEV (reference sequence). Here the CDR3 reads CANPTGQGCVTQYF. The CDR3 DNA reads as TGTGCCAACCCGACAGGCCAAGGATGTGTGACCCAGTACTTC.

The chain employs TRBV6-1 and TRBJ2-7, with D uncertain. The CDR3 loop spans 15 amino acids. Germline V gene data show CDR1 as MNHNS and CDR2 as SASEGT. Trimming pared 6 bases from V and 4 bases from J, leaving 19 bases between. CDR3 nucleotides: TGTGCCAGCAGACGAAGCCCTCAATTAGCTTACGAGCAGTACTTC. This sequence encodes CASRRSPQLAYEQYF.

This rearrangement joins TRBV6-5 to TRBJ2-5, with 8 bases that match TRBD2. The CDR3 length is 14 residues. V trimming: 6 bases; J trimming: 8 bases; junction bases outside the gene matches: 11. Germline V lookup: CDR1 MNHEY, CDR2 SVGAGI. The CDR3 DNA follows: TGTGCCAGCAGCCAGGCGGTAGCGGGGCTCACCCAGTACTTC. Amino acids: CASSQAVAGLTQYF.

This sequence joins TRBV7-2 and TRBJ2-1, with TRBD2 matching over 11 bases. The ends lost 3 bases at V and 0 bases at J; junction bases unmatched: 4. The CDR3 extends over 17 amino acids. The germline CDR1 and CDR2 sequences are SGHTA and FQGNSA. The CDR3 is CASSLTSGITSYNEQFF. The CDR3 bases are TGTGCCAGCAGCTTGACTAGCGGGATTACCTCCTACAATGAGCAGTTCTTC.

The chain employs TRBV28 and TRBJ2-7, with TRBD2 matching 15 bases. V gave up 5 bases and J gave up 0 bases; unmatched junction bases: 20. CDR1 is MDHEN, CDR2 SYDVKM, per germline. CDR3 length equals 22 residues. The CDR3 protein is CASSPGTSGRRRAVGSSYEQYF. CDR3 nucleotide sequence: TGTGCCAGCAGTCCCGGGACTAGCGGGAGGAGGAGGGCCGTCGGGAGCTCCTACGAGCAGTACTTC.

This clone was observed once. The chain recombines TRBV29-1 with TRBJ2-7; 14 nucleotides match TRBD2. The ends lost 5 bases at V and 5 bases at J; junction bases unmatched: 11. Germline V gene data show CDR1 as SQVTM and CDR2 as ANQGSEA. The CDR3 covers 16 residues. The CDR3 DNA is TGCAGCGTTATTCCAGGGACTAGCGGGAGTCGACACGAGCAGTACTTC. It specifies CSVIPGTSGSRHEQYF.

The CDR3 protein is CASSRGQGGEQYF. The CDR3 region has the DNA TGTGCCAGCAGTAGGGGACAGGGCGGCGAGCAGTACTTC. J is TRBJ2-7 and V is TRBV6-5; the match to TRBD1 covers 9 bases. Per germline, CDR1 MNHEY and CDR2 SVGAGI. The CDR3 is 13 amino acids. V lost 5 bases and J lost 6; bases outside the gene matches: 5.

There are a few counts of this clone. The V call is TRBV5-4, the J call TRBJ1-5; D not resolved. CDR1 and CDR2 from the germline V gene are SGHNT and YYREEE (reference sequence). V dropped 0 bases and J dropped 5 bases, with 12 bases sitting between them. The CDR3 loop spans 15 amino acids. CDR3 sequence: CASSLDGGRYQPQHF. Here the CDR3 DNA reads TGTGCCAGCAGCTTGGATGGCGGAAGATATCAGCCCCAGCATTTT.

The chain is built from TRBV19 and TRBJ1-2, with a possible D match to TRBD1 (6 bases). This CDR3 contains 15 residues. Looked up from germline, CDR1 is LNHDA and CDR2 is SQIVND (reference sequence). Trimming took 3 bases from V and 4 from J, leaving 15 bases between them. CDR3 sequence reads: CASSIRDTEVYGYTF. The CDR3 DNA reads TGTGCCAGTAGTATCCGGGACACAGAGGTCTATGGCTACACCTTC. Based on the CDR3 plus reference TRBV19 and TRBJ1-2, the full variable domain is DGGITQSPKYLFRKEGQNVTLSCEQNLNHDAMYWYRQDPGQGLRLIYYSQIVNDFQKGDIAEGYSVSREKKESFPLTVTSAQKNPTAFYLCASSIRDTEVYGYTFGSGTRLTVV.

The rearrangement joins TRBV30 to TRBJ1-2; 10 bases are a match to TRBD1. There are 15 residues in the CDR3. Per the germline V gene, CDR1 is GTSNPN and CDR2 is SVGIG (reference sequence). The V segment lost 3 bases and the J segment 5 bases; nucleotides outside the gene matches: 9. The CDR3 DNA reads as TGTGCCTGGAGACGTGGACAGGGGGTAAAATATGGCTACACCTTC. It is translated as CAWRRGQGVKYGYTF.

This rearrangement joins TRBV2 to TRBJ2-5, with 9 positions matching TRBD1. CDR3 length: 13 residues. V shed 5 bases, J shed 5 bases, and the junction held 3 bases outside the gene matches. CDR1 and CDR2 (germline): SNHLY, FYNNEI. This CDR3 is CASSRDRGETQYF. DNA for the CDR3: TGTGCCAGCAGTCGCGACAGGGGGGAGACCCAGTACTTC.

This chain joins TRBV5-6 and TRBJ1-1; D is uncertain. From germline, CDR1 is SGHDT and CDR2 YYEEEE. The CDR3 is 13 residues long. V lost 1 base to trimming and J lost 7 bases, with 11 bases between them. CDR3 residues: CASSLKKRFEAFF. DNA of the CDR3: TGTGCCAGCAGCTTGAAAAAACGGTTTGAAGCTTTCTTT. Supplemented by reference TRBV5-6 and TRBJ1-1, the full variable domain reads DAGVTQSPTHLIKTRGQQVTLRCSPKSGHDTVSWYQQALGQGPQFIFQYYEEEERQRGNFPDRFSGHQFPNYSSELNVNALLLGDSALYLCASSLKKRFEAFFGQGTRLTVV.

The chain recombines TRBV11-3 with TRBJ2-5; unclear D gene. Trimming took 5 bases from V and 4 from J, leaving 11 bases between them. Germline V gives CDR1 SGHNT, CDR2 YENEEA. The CDR3 spans 13 residues. DNA for the CDR3: TGTGCCAGCAGCCCTGAGGTAGGAGAGACCCAGTACTTC. Its translation is CASSPEVGETQYF. Drawing the rest from reference TRBV11-3 and TRBJ2-5, the complete variable domain is EAGVVQSPRYKIIEKKQPVAFWCNPISGHNTLYWYLQNLGQGPELLIRYENEEAVDDSQLPKDRFSAERLKGVDSTLKIQPAELGDSAVYLCASSPEVGETQYFGPGTRLLVL.

The chain employs TRBV29-1 and TRBJ2-1, with 10 bases aligning to TRBD2. CDR1 SQVTM and CDR2 ANQGSEA come from the germline V gene. V dropped 1 base and J dropped 2; count of bases not matched to a gene: 11. The CDR3 extends over 18 amino acids. In DNA form, the CDR3 reads TGCAGCGTTGAAGCCCCAGGGGGACTAGCGACCCCCTACAATGAGCAGTTCTTC. As protein: CSVEAPGGLATPYNEQFF.

This rearrangement joins TRBV6-4 to TRBJ2-1, with TRBD2 as a possible D gene (6 bases). There are 13 residues in the CDR3. With 2 bases removed from V and 9 bases from J, the gap between germline ends came to 11 bases. Germline CDR1 and CDR2: MRHNA and SNTAGT. CDR3: CASSDRLGREQFF. Written as DNA, the CDR3 is TGTGCCAGCAGTGACAGACTAGGTCGTGAGCAGTTCTTC.

CDR3 loop: CATGTSGSVGVIEQYF. The CDR3 bases are TGTGCCACCGGGACTAGCGGGAGTGTGGGGGTTATCGAGCAGTACTTC. The gene calls are TRBV28 and TRBJ2-7; TRBD2 matches 14 bases. The CDR3 loop spans 16 amino acids. Germline CDR1 MDHEN, CDR2 SYDVKM. The junction had 14 bases not matched to a gene; V was cut back by 10 bases and J by 6 bases.

The chain has TRBV18 and TRBJ2-7; the D gene is possibly TRBD2 (7 bases). CDR3 length equals 14 residues. Trimming stripped 2 bases from V and 2 bases from J, with 10 bases between. The germline V gene has CDR1 KGHSH and CDR2 LQKENI. The CDR3 nucleotides are TGTGCCAGCTCACCAAAGGGGGGGACCTACGAGCAGTACTTC. Amino acid sequence: CASSPKGGTYEQYF.